The rows below give T cell receptor beta chains drawn from one sample of a study of cytomegalovirus exposure and HLA in healthy donors. TCRdb's table, derived via immunoSEQ multiplex PCR, lists solely in-frame clones and lacks some. This sample has 110,000 or so clones, with around 81% found just once. Specimen: PBMCs. The receptors originated from a woman in her 30s in good health and CMV-seronegative. The CDR3 runs from the conserved cysteine through the conserved F or W. The D gene is left open where the match is weak. Clone size is given for some rows only: seen once, a few or many times, or a class if the clone is expanded.

clone_size,j_call,d_call,v_call,cdr3_nt,cdr3_aa
once,TRBJ2-7,-,TRBV5-1,TGCGCCAGCAGCTGGGGGGAGGCTTACGAGCAGTACTTC,CASSWGEAYEQYF
-,TRBJ2-1,TRBD2,TRBV4-1,TGCGCCAGCAGCTGGACTAGCGGAGCCCAAAATGAGCAGTTCTTC,CASSWTSGAQNEQFF
-,TRBJ1-2,TRBD1,TRBV5-1,TGCGCCAGCAGCTCCCTTGAGGGGGCGTATGGCTACACCTTC,CASSSLEGAYGYTF
-,TRBJ2-1,TRBD2,TRBV30,TGTGCCTGGATAAGCGGGGGCTACAATGAGCAGTTCTTC,CAWISGGYNEQFF
-,TRBJ2-7,-,TRBV7-8,TGTGCCAGCAGCTTAGGCCAGGCAACCTACGAGCAGTACTTC,CASSLGQATYEQYF
-,TRBJ2-1,TRBD1,TRBV11-3,TGTGCCAGCAGCGCGGACAGGGGGGATGAGCAGTTCTTC,CASSADRGDEQFF
-,TRBJ2-7,-,TRBV19,TGTGCCAGCCAGAACCGGGACACTGACTACGAGCAGTACTTC,CASQNRDTDYEQYF
once,TRBJ1-1,-,TRBV7-9,TGTTCCAGCAGCTTTTTCTCTATAGTTAACACTGAAGCTTTCTTT,CSSSFFSIVNTEAFF
-,TRBJ2-7,-,TRBV27,TGTGCCAGCAGTTTAGGGGCAGGCTACGAGCAGTACTTC,CASSLGAGYEQYF
-,TRBJ2-1,TRBD2,TRBV7-2,TGTGCCAGCAGCTTGACTAGCGGGGTGGATGAGCAGTTCTTC,CASSLTSGVDEQFF